A single sample gave rise to the 28 T cell receptor beta chains below, sequenced in a study of blood T cell repertoires in COVID-19. The protocol was immunoSEQ multiplex PCR, while the TCRdb copy is restricted to in-frame clones and leaves out a portion. Here the sample spans fewer than 400,000 clones, about nine tenths being singletons. Sequenced material: PBMCs or T cells enriched from blood (not recorded which). All receptors come from a woman aged 25-40 years who had recovered from COVID-19.

The rearrangement joins TRBV5-6 to TRBJ2-7; 7 bases match TRBD2. Trimming at V came to 1 base and at J to 4 bases, leaving 5 bases not matched to a gene. This CDR3 is 14 amino acids long. Germline loops: CDR1 SGHDT, CDR2 YYEEEE. In DNA form, the CDR3 reads TGTGCCAGCAGCTTGTGGGAGGGATCTTACGAGCAGTACTTC. It specifies CASSLWEGSYEQYF.

The rearrangement joins TRBV30 to TRBJ2-3, with 9 positions matching TRBD2. CDR3 length equals 13 residues. The germline V gene has CDR1 GTSNPN and CDR2 SVGIG (reference sequence). V trimming: 3 bases; J trimming: 8 bases; junction bases outside the gene matches: 6. This CDR3 reads CAWRQRGEGTQYF. Written as DNA, the CDR3 is TGTGCCTGGAGACAGCGGGGGGAAGGTACGCAGTATTTT.

This clone was observed a single time. The chain links TRBV9 to TRBJ2-1; perhaps TRBD2 as D (7 bases). The V end was cut by 0 bases, the J end by 10 bases, with 14 bases between. CDR3 length: 14 residues. The germline V gene has CDR1 SGDLS and CDR2 YYNGEE. The CDR3 loop reads CASSVGGGVREQFF. CDR3 nucleotides: TGTGCCAGCAGCGTAGGAGGGGGGGTCCGGGAGCAGTTCTTC.

This clone was observed a single time. The chain is built from TRBV4-1 and TRBJ1-1, with 9 bases lining up with TRBD1. The CDR3 contains 15 residues. J gave up 4 bases and V 0 bases, and 3 bases lay outside the gene matches. Germline-derived CDR1 and CDR2 are MGHRA and YSYEKL. CDR3 amino acids: CASSQDDRGITEAFF. Written as DNA, the CDR3 is TGCGCCAGCAGCCAAGACGACAGGGGGATCACTGAAGCTTTCTTT.

The rearrangement uses TRBV18 and TRBJ1-1; tentative D call: TRBD1 (5 bases). Looked up from germline, CDR1 is KGHSH and CDR2 is LQKENI. This CDR3 region has 16 residues. Trimming pared 5 bases from V and 1 base from J, leaving 17 bases between. Here the CDR3 DNA reads TGTGCCAGCTCATCCTGGGGGGGGTTTTGGAACACTGAAGCTTTCTTT. This translates into CASSSWGGFWNTEAFF.

This sequence joins TRBV2 and TRBJ2-3; no definite D call. Germline V CDR1 and CDR2: SNHLY, FYNNEI. Deletions cut 4 bases from V and 4 bases from J, with 15 bases between. The CDR3 is 15 amino acids. The CDR3 loop reads CASSVATTIADTQYF. CDR3 coding DNA: TGTGCCAGCAGTGTGGCGACAACGATCGCAGATACGCAGTATTTT.

The genes are TRBV30 and TRBJ1-6; 7 bases map to TRBD1. Germline CDR1 and CDR2: GTSNPN and SVGIG (reference sequence). Germline trimming cut 2 bases from V and 11 bases from J; bases unmatched to any gene: 6. The CDR3 loop spans 13 amino acids. The CDR3 is CAWSRQGFAPLHF. CDR3 nucleotides: TGTGCCTGGAGTCGACAGGGCTTTGCACCCCTCCACTTT. Full variable domain (rest looked up from reference TRBV30 and TRBJ1-6): SQTIHQWPATLVQPVGSPLSLECTVEGTSNPNLYWYRQAAGRGLQLLFYSVGIGQISSEVPQNLSASRPQDRQFILSSKKLLLSDSGFYLCAWSRQGFAPLHFGNGTRLTVT.

The gene calls are TRBV3-1 (or the pseudogene TRBV3-2) and TRBJ2-1; TRBD2 is a possible D gene (5 bases). From germline, CDR1 is LGHDT and CDR2 YNNKEL (reference sequence). This CDR3 has 17 amino acids. Trimming removed 4 bases at V and 4 bases at J, with 20 bases between. CDR3 residues: CASSPHGPSSAYNEQFF. CDR3 coding DNA: TGTGCCAGCAGCCCCCACGGGCCTAGCTCGGCTTACAATGAGCAGTTCTTC.

The CDR3 region is CASSLLALFEGTSGIYEQYF. The DNA for the CDR3 is TGTGCCAGCAGTTTATTGGCCCTCTTCGAGGGGACTAGCGGGATCTACGAGCAGTACTTC. The rearrangement joins TRBV27 to TRBJ2-7; the match to TRBD2 covers 13 bases. The CDR3 has 20 amino acids. The V gene's germline CDR1 is MNHEY and CDR2 SMNVEV (reference sequence). V was clipped by 1 base and J by 3 bases; unmatched bases: 15.

The chain has TRBV10-1 and TRBJ1-5; D uncertain. The ends were cut back, 3 bases at V and 9 bases at J, with 12 bases in the middle. The CDR3 totals 13 residues. Germline V CDR1 and CDR2: WNHNN, SYGVQD (reference sequence). CDR3 DNA: TGCGCCAGCAGTGAAGGAGTAGGACTGCCCCAGCATTTT. It is translated as CASSEGVGLPQHF.

The count of this clone is one. The rearrangement links TRBV11-3 to TRBJ2-7; D not resolved. Germline V gene lookup returns CDR1 SGHNT and CDR2 YENEEA. This CDR3 spans 13 amino acids. V was shortened by 1 base and J by 0 bases, with 4 bases between the two germline ends. CDR3 amino acids: CASSLAHSYEQYF. The CDR3 region has the DNA TGTGCCAGCAGCTTAGCACACTCCTACGAGCAGTACTTC. Full variable domain (remainder filled in from reference TRBV11-3 and TRBJ2-7): EAGVVQSPRYKIIEKKQPVAFWCNPISGHNTLYWYLQNLGQGPELLIRYENEEAVDDSQLPKDRFSAERLKGVDSTLKIQPAELGDSAVYLCASSLAHSYEQYFGPGTRLTVT.

The chain has TRBV18 and TRBJ2-7; 8 bases fit TRBD1. The CDR3 length is 13 residues. With 3 bases clipped from V and 3 bases from J, the junction kept 1 base outside the gene matches. The germline CDR1 and CDR2 sequences are KGHSH and LQKENI. In DNA form, the CDR3 reads TGTGCCAGCTCACCGGGACAGGACTACGAGCAGTACTTC. It specifies CASSPGQDYEQYF.

The chain recombines TRBV15 with TRBJ1-1; D gene uncertain. With 0 bases removed from V and 2 bases from J, the gap between germline ends came to 7 bases. The CDR3 covers 14 residues. The V gene's germline CDR1 is LNHNV and CDR2 YYDKDF (reference sequence). The CDR3 region has the DNA TGTGCCACCAGCAGAGATCCGGGAAACACTGAAGCTTTCTTT. Protein product: CATSRDPGNTEAFF. Variable domain in full (rest from reference TRBV15 and TRBJ1-1): DAMVIQNPRYQVTQFGKPVTLSCSQTLNHNVMYWYQQKSSQAPKLLFHYYDKDFNNEADTPDNFQSRRPNTSFCFLDIRSPGLGDTAMYLCATSRDPGNTEAFFGQGTRLTVV.

The J gene is TRBJ2-6, the V gene TRBV29-1; 7 nucleotides agree with TRBD2. After removal of 7 bases from V and 1 base from J, the junction contained 4 bases not matched to a gene. CDR3 length: 14 amino acids. The germline V gene encodes CDR1 SQVTM and CDR2 ANQGSEA. The CDR3 DNA reads as TGCAGCGCTAGGGAGGGGTCTGGGGCCAACGTCCTGACTTTC. It codes for CSAREGSGANVLTF.

J is TRBJ1-6 and V is TRBV14, with 12 bases fitting TRBD1. With 0 bases clipped from V and 3 bases from J, the junction kept 15 bases outside the gene matches. The CDR3 has 22 residues. Germline V CDR1 and CDR2: SGHDN, FVKESK. The CDR3 region has the DNA TGTGCCAGCAGCCAAGATTTCTCCGGGACAGGGGGCCGGTTGAGCTATAATTCACCCCTCCACTTT. This sequence encodes CASSQDFSGTGGRLSYNSPLHF.

The chain links TRBV30 to TRBJ1-5, with D unclear. The CDR3 is 13 residues long. The V end lost 3 bases, the J end lost 3 bases, and 9 bases lay between the germline ends. Per germline, CDR1 GTSNPN and CDR2 SVGIG (reference sequence). CDR3 region: CAWSTGNNQPQHF. The DNA for the CDR3 is TGTGCCTGGAGCACCGGGAACAATCAGCCCCAGCATTTT.

The J gene is TRBJ2-7, the V gene TRBV30, with D maybe TRBD1 (6 bases). The CDR3 is 14 residues long. V lost 2 bases and J lost 7, with 18 bases in between. Per germline, CDR1 GTSNPN and CDR2 SVGIG (reference sequence). As DNA, the CDR3 is TGTGCCTGGAGTCAAGGGGGTGTGTCGATTGAGCAGTACTTC. Its translation: CAWSQGGVSIEQYF.

The gene calls are TRBV5-4 and TRBJ2-5; tentative D call: TRBD2 (6 bases). Trimming took 4 bases from V and 3 from J, leaving 13 bases between them. The CDR3 extends over 14 amino acids. The V gene's germline CDR1 is SGHNT and CDR2 YYREEE (reference sequence). The CDR3 spells CASSPPWGEETQYF. In nucleotides, the CDR3 is TGTGCCAGCAGCCCTCCTTGGGGGGAAGAGACCCAGTACTTC.

The chain uses TRBV27 and TRBJ2-5, with 7 bases matching TRBD2. The CDR3 is 13 amino acids. Trimming removed 6 bases from V and 3 bases from J; junction bases left unmatched: 4. Germline-derived CDR1 and CDR2 are MNHEY and SMNVEV (reference sequence). CDR3 residues: CASRHGGEETQYF. The DNA for the CDR3 is TGTGCCAGCAGACATGGGGGGGAAGAGACCCAGTACTTC.

V usage is TRBV28 and J usage is TRBJ1-1; 9 bases map to TRBD1. CDR1 and CDR2 from the germline V gene are MDHEN and SYDVKM. This CDR3 is built from 16 residues. V shed 6 bases, J shed 6 bases, and the junction held 14 bases outside the gene matches. The CDR3 spells CASRTTPGQGGPEAFF. CDR3 sequence (DNA): TGTGCCAGCAGGACTACGCCGGGACAGGGAGGCCCTGAAGCTTTCTTT.

This rearrangement joins TRBV3-1 (or the pseudogene TRBV3-2) to TRBJ2-3, with 7 bases matching TRBD2. Germline CDR1 reads LGHDT; CDR2 reads YNNKEL (reference sequence). V dropped 6 bases and J dropped 3; count of bases not matched to a gene: 15. The length of the CDR3 is 17 residues. CDR3 protein: CASSPIGAGTLTDTQYF. The CDR3 nucleotides read TGTGCCAGCAGTCCGATCGGAGCGGGAACATTGACAGATACGCAGTATTTT.

The rearrangement joins TRBV5-1 to TRBJ1-4; TRBD1 agrees at 7 bases. The ends lost 4 bases at V and 4 bases at J; junction bases unmatched: 4. This CDR3 has 14 amino acids. CDR1 is SGHRS, CDR2 YFSETQ, per germline. CDR3 loop: CASSLTGINEKLFF. DNA of the CDR3: TGCGCCAGCAGCCTGACAGGGATTAATGAAAAACTGTTTTTT.

The genes are TRBV12-3 or TRBV12-4 and TRBJ1-2; D might be TRBD1 (6 bases). The length of the CDR3 is 13 residues. The ends were cut back, 3 bases at V and 8 bases at J, with 13 bases in the middle. The CDR3 sequence: CASSFLRGGGYTF. In DNA, the CDR3 is TGTGCCAGCAGTTTCCTCAGGGGCGGAGGCTACACCTTC.

The chain joins TRBV27 to TRBJ2-7; TRBD2 agrees at 7 bases. The CDR3 is made up of 15 amino acids. Germline CDR1 MNHEY, CDR2 SMNVEV (reference sequence). J was trimmed by 3 bases and V by 5 bases; bases with no gene match: 10. This chain's CDR3 is CASSPRTRWGYEQYF. CDR3 DNA: TGTGCCAGCAGTCCCCGGACTAGATGGGGCTACGAGCAGTACTTC.

V and J are TRBV11-3 and TRBJ2-3; 7 nucleotides align to TRBD1. CDR3 length: 13 residues. Germline assignment: CDR1 SGHNT and CDR2 YENEEA. The V segment lost 5 bases and the J segment 5 bases; nucleotides outside the gene matches: 4. The CDR3 spells CASSGTGEDTQYF. CDR3 DNA sequence: TGTGCCAGCAGCGGCACAGGGGAAGATACGCAGTATTTT.

The V gene is TRBV12-3 or TRBV12-4, the J gene TRBJ2-3; perhaps TRBD1 as D (6 bases). The CDR3 runs to 13 residues. V was trimmed by 6 bases and J by 6 bases, leaving 13 bases between them. This CDR3 reads CASRATGLDTQYF. The CDR3 DNA follows: TGTGCCAGCAGGGCAACAGGGTTGGATACGCAGTATTTT.

This chain uses TRBV19 with TRBJ2-2; a possible D gene is TRBD1 (7 bases). This CDR3 has 19 amino acids. The V gene's germline CDR1 is LNHDA and CDR2 SQIVND (reference sequence). The germline V and J ends were trimmed by 8 bases and 6 bases, with 31 bases remaining between them. The CDR3 DNA sequence: TGTGCCAGTCAGTTACTTTGGGCCCGACAGGGAGGTGGGCCCGGGGAGCTGTTTTTT. This sequence encodes CASQLLWARQGGGPGELFF.

The V and J genes are TRBV29-1 and TRBJ2-7; D is perhaps TRBD1 (5 bases). The CDR3 consists of 13 residues. CDR1 is SQVTM, CDR2 ANQGSEA, per germline. V was pared by 4 bases and J by 0 bases, with 10 bases between. The CDR3 reads CSVGDSSSYEQYF. Written as DNA, the CDR3 is TGCAGCGTTGGTGACAGTAGCTCCTACGAGCAGTACTTC.